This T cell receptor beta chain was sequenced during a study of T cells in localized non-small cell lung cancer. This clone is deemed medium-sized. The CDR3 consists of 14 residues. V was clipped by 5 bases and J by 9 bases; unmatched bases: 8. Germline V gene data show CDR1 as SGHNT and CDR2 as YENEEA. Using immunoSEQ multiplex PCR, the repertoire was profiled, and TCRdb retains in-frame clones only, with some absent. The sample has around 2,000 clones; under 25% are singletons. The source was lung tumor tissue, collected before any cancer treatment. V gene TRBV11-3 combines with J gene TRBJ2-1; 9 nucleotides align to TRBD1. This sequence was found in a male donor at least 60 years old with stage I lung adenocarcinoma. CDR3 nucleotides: TGTGCCAGCAGCCACAGGGACAGGGCGGTTGAGCAGTTCTTC. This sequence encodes CASSHRDRAVEQFF. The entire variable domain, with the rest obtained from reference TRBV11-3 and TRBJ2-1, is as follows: EAGVVQSPRYKIIEKKQPVAFWCNPISGHNTLYWYLQNLGQGPELLIRYENEEAVDDSQLPKDRFSAERLKGVDSTLKIQPAELGDSAVYLCASSHRDRAVEQFFGPGTRLTVL.